The 32 T cell receptor beta chains in this list originate from one sample, sequenced in a study of early T cells in non-severe SARS-CoV-2 infection. TCRdb re-called the 5' RACE reads through MiXCR, storing one row per CDR3 protein. Of roughly 30,000 distinct CDR3 sequences listed, less than 6.5% are singletons. This material consisted of whole blood, taken at baseline. The receptors shown here come from an adult who was a healthcare worker with PCR-confirmed SARS-CoV-2 infection or an uninfected control (not recorded which).

This chain links TRBV6-6 with TRBJ2-7, with no clear D. The CDR3 has 15 residues. Per the germline V gene, CDR1 is MNHNY and CDR2 is SVGAGI (reference sequence). The V gene lost 5 bases and the J gene lost 2 bases, with 16 bases spanning the gap. The DNA for the CDR3 is TGTGCCAGCAGTCAAACTGCCGACTCCCCCTACGAGCAGTACTTC. Its protein product is CASSQTADSPYEQYF.

There are many counts of this clonotype. V usage is TRBV6-5 and J usage is TRBJ1-1; D is ambiguous. V was shortened by 0 bases and J by 0 bases, with 14 bases between the two germline ends. The CDR3 consists of 17 residues. Per the germline V gene, CDR1 is MNHEY and CDR2 is SVGAGI. The CDR3 sequence is CASSYSNLEPMNTEAFF. Here the CDR3 DNA reads TGTGCCAGCAGTTACTCGAATCTAGAGCCCATGAACACTGAAGCTTTCTTT.

At least ten counts were recorded for this clonotype. The chain couples TRBV29-1 to TRBJ2-5; D perhaps matches TRBD1 (6 bases). The germline V and J ends were trimmed by 4 bases and 5 bases, with 11 bases remaining between them. Per the germline V gene, CDR1 is SQVTM and CDR2 is ANQGSEA. The CDR3 runs 12 residues. CDR3: CSVVEGDETQYF. CDR3 DNA sequence: TGCAGCGTTGTTGAGGGGGACGAGACCCAGTACTTC.

This clonotype was seen repeatedly, ten times or more. CDR3 region: CASSSTGRTEAFF. The DNA of the CDR3 is TGTGCCAGCAGTTCGACAGGGAGGACTGAAGCTTTCTTT. This chain uses TRBV12-3 or TRBV12-4 with TRBJ1-1; TRBD1 agrees at 7 bases. This CDR3 is 13 amino acids long. V shed 4 bases, J shed 5 bases, and the junction held 4 bases outside the gene matches.

As to this clonotype: One base away lies a much larger clone, so this may be a sequencing read error. The chain uses TRBV9 and TRBJ1-1; tentative D call: TRBD1 (6 bases). Germline CDR1 SGDLS, CDR2 YYNGEE. V was cut by 7 bases and J by 5 bases, with 21 bases left in between. This CDR3 spans 15 amino acids. The CDR3 DNA is TGTGCCAGCGGCGCCCACGCAGCGGGGGCGACTGAAGCTTTCTTT. This codes for CASGAHAAGATEAFF.

At least ten counts were recorded for this clonotype. The CDR3 nucleotides are TGCGCCAGCAGCCTCGGACAAGCCCAAGAGACCCAGTACTTC. Encoded protein: CASSLGQAQETQYF. The V call is TRBV5-1, the J call TRBJ2-5; tentatively, D is TRBD1 (5 bases). The CDR3 is made up of 14 amino acids. Germline V gene data show CDR1 as SGHRS and CDR2 as YFSETQ. The V end was cut by 4 bases, the J end by 1 base, with 11 bases between.

This clonotype was seen a few times. V gene TRBV28 combines with J gene TRBJ2-7, with D hard to call. This CDR3 has 16 amino acids. V dropped 6 bases and J dropped 4 bases, with 22 bases sitting between them. The germline V gene encodes CDR1 MDHEN and CDR2 SYDVKM. CDR3 in amino acids: CASSPGRVHKGYEQYF. CDR3 bases: TGTGCCAGCAGCCCGGGCCGGGTCCACAAAGGTTACGAGCAGTACTTC.

The table lists this clonotype with many counts. CDR3 sequence reads: CASSLDIAGGYNEQFF. CDR3 sequence (DNA): TGTGCCAGCAGCTTGGATATAGCGGGAGGATACAATGAGCAGTTCTTC. V and J are TRBV5-4 and TRBJ2-1; 10 bases line up with TRBD2. V shed 0 bases, J shed 4 bases, and the junction held 4 bases outside the gene matches. CDR1 and CDR2 from the germline V gene are SGHNT and YYREEE (reference sequence). There are 16 residues in the CDR3.

The genes are TRBV11-3 and TRBJ2-5, with TRBD1 as a possible D gene (5 bases). Trimming left V 2 bases short and J 0 bases short, with 16 bases between. CDR3 length: 17 residues. The germline CDR1 and CDR2 sequences are SGHNT and YENEEA. The CDR3 is CASSLIRAPTYQETQYF. The CDR3 coding sequence is TGTGCCAGCAGCTTAATCAGGGCTCCGACGTACCAAGAGACCCAGTACTTC.

This clonotype has more than one count but fewer than ten. The chain uses TRBV27 and TRBJ1-2; no firm D call. The CDR3 is 12 residues long. Germline CDR1 and CDR2: MNHEY and SMNVEV (reference sequence). The germline V and J ends were trimmed by 5 bases and 5 bases, with 9 bases remaining between them. The CDR3 sequence is CASSLDGYGYTF. The CDR3 coding sequence is TGTGCCAGCAGTCTTGACGGATATGGCTACACCTTC.

In its sample, this clonotype was seen many times. The genes are TRBV5-5 and TRBJ1-5; D might be TRBD1 (5 bases). Germline-derived CDR1 and CDR2 are SGHKS and YYEKEE (reference sequence). Trimming removed 3 bases from V and 2 bases from J, with 12 bases in between. The CDR3 length is 15 residues. CDR3 sequence: CASSSSPGRNQPQHF. The CDR3 bases are TGTGCCAGCAGCTCTAGTCCAGGGCGCAATCAGCCCCAGCATTTT.

This clonotype appeared many times. V is TRBV4-1 and J is TRBJ1-2; D is unclear. Germline-derived CDR1 and CDR2 are MGHRA and YSYEKL. Trimming left V 5 bases short and J 4 bases short, with 17 bases between. The CDR3 contains 15 residues. The DNA for the CDR3 is TGCGCCAGCAGCTTCACACCGGGCCAAATCTATGGCTACACCTTC. Encoded protein: CASSFTPGQIYGYTF.

This clonotype has at least ten counts. The rearrangement joins TRBV2 to TRBJ1-1; the match to TRBD1 covers 7 bases. Germline trimming cut 6 bases from V and 4 bases from J; bases unmatched to any gene: 8. CDR3 length equals 14 residues. Germline CDR1 and CDR2: SNHLY and FYNNEI. CDR3 DNA: TGTGCCAGCAGAAAACAGGGGTCGGGCACTGAAGCTTTCTTT. Residues: CASRKQGSGTEAFF.

This clonotype was seen only a few times. This chain uses TRBV6-5 with TRBJ2-7, with 9 bases matching TRBD1. Germline CDR1 and CDR2: MNHEY and SVGAGI. Germline trimming cut 4 bases from V and 0 bases from J; bases unmatched to any gene: 4. The CDR3 spans 15 residues. The CDR3: CASSWGQGPSYEQYF. The CDR3 DNA is TGTGCCAGCAGTTGGGGACAGGGACCCTCCTACGAGCAGTACTTC.

This clonotype was seen repeatedly, ten times or more. The CDR3 bases are TGTGCCAGCGGAGACAGGGGAATGGGAAAACTGTTTTTT. This sequence encodes CASGDRGMGKLFF. V is TRBV27 and J is TRBJ1-4; 8 nucleotides line up with TRBD1. J lost 10 bases, V lost 8 bases, and 9 bases had no gene match. This CDR3 comprises 13 residues. CDR1 and CDR2 from the germline V gene are MNHEY and SMNVEV (reference sequence).

Many counts were recorded for this clonotype. The rearrangement joins TRBV5-1 to TRBJ2-7; TRBD2 is a possible D gene (5 bases). Germline V gives CDR1 SGHRS, CDR2 YFSETQ. Deletions cut 4 bases from V and 0 bases from J, with 11 bases between. The CDR3 spans 14 residues. The CDR3 nucleotides are TGCGCCAGCAGCCCGGACTGGTACTCCTACGAGCAGTACTTC. Translated: CASSPDWYSYEQYF.

The rearrangement uses TRBV28 and TRBJ2-1, with TRBD2 matching over 14 bases. Trimming cost V 4 bases and J 10 bases; bases outside gene matches: 9. The CDR3 sequence is 16 residues long. Germline-derived CDR1 and CDR2 are MDHEN and SYDVKM. The CDR3 nucleotides read TGTGCCAGCAGTTCCAAGACTAGCGGGAGGGCCTTAGAGCAGTTCTTC. Encoded protein: CASSSKTSGRALEQFF.

This clonotype was observed at least ten times. The chain links TRBV25-1 to TRBJ2-1; 10 nucleotides align to TRBD2. Losses at the gene ends were 4 bases for V and 16 bases for J; bases not matched to a gene: 16. The CDR3 sequence is 15 residues long. Germline-derived CDR1 and CDR2 are MGHDK and SYGVNS. The CDR3 DNA sequence: TGTGCCAGCAGTGCCGCATCCGGGACTAGCGCGGAGGATTTCTTC. Protein product: CASSAASGTSAEDFF.

Ten or more counts support this clonotype. This rearrangement joins TRBV28 to TRBJ1-4; unclear D gene. From germline, CDR1 is MDHEN and CDR2 SYDVKM. The CDR3 loop spans 12 amino acids. Trimming shortened V by 6 bases and J by 7 bases, and 9 bases separated the two germline ends. The CDR3 reads CASRSRAEKLFF. CDR3 nucleotides: TGTGCCAGCAGAAGCCGGGCTGAAAAACTGTTTTTT.

This clonotype was seen many times. This chain connects TRBV12-3 or TRBV12-4 to TRBJ2-3, with a possible D match to TRBD2 (6 bases). The CDR3 is made up of 17 amino acids. V lost 0 bases and J lost 0, with 13 bases in between. The CDR3 DNA reads as TGTGCCAGCAGTTTAGCGAGGGGAGCGGGTAGCACAGATACGCAGTATTTT. This encodes CASSLARGAGSTDTQYF.

In DNA form, the CDR3 reads TGTGCCAGCAGTAAAGGAGGGAACCCTCCCTACGAGCAGTACTTC. The encoded protein is CASSKGGNPPYEQYF. This chain links TRBV6-5 with TRBJ2-7; tentatively, D is TRBD2 (6 bases). Germline CDR1 is MNHEY and CDR2 is SVGAGI. V was shortened by 5 bases and J by 2 bases, with 16 bases between the two germline ends. The CDR3 has 15 residues.

This clonotype has ten or more counts. V is TRBV5-5 and J is TRBJ2-1; no definite D call. CDR1 SGHKS and CDR2 YYEKEE come from the germline V gene (reference sequence). The CDR3 length is 14 residues. V was shortened by 0 bases and J by 9 bases, with 13 bases between the two germline ends. CDR3 sequence reads: CASSLELGNREQFF. CDR3 nucleotide sequence: TGTGCCAGCAGCTTGGAACTGGGGAACCGTGAGCAGTTCTTC.

The gene calls are TRBV11-2 and TRBJ2-2; D ambiguous. Trimming cost V 2 bases and J 1 base, with 11 bases left between them. The CDR3 runs 16 residues. Germline values: CDR1 SGHAT, CDR2 FQNNGV. CDR3: CASSLLRRVNTGELFF. CDR3 nucleotide sequence: TGTGCCAGCAGCTTATTGCGACGTGTGAACACCGGGGAGCTGTTTTTT. Complete variable domain (other parts from reference TRBV11-2 and TRBJ2-2): EAGVAQSPRYKIIEKRQSVAFWCNPISGHATLYWYQQILGQGPKLLIQFQNNGVVDDSQLPKDRFSAERLKGVDSTLKIQPAKLEDSAVYLCASSLLRRVNTGELFFGEGSRLTVL.

This clonotype was counted ten times or more. For the CDR3, the DNA is TGTGCCAGCAGCCAGCTCAGGGGGAATTATGGCTACACCTTC. Protein: CASSQLRGNYGYTF. The chain links TRBV4-2 to TRBJ1-2; 7 bases agree with TRBD1. Germline values: CDR1 LGHNA, CDR2 YNFKEQ. The CDR3 covers 14 residues. J was trimmed by 5 bases and V by 3 bases; bases with no gene match: 6.

This clonotype was observed a few times. The chain employs TRBV29-1 and TRBJ2-5; D remains unclear. CDR3 length: 10 amino acids. Per the germline V gene, CDR1 is SQVTM and CDR2 is ANQGSEA. V lost 5 bases, J lost 4 bases, and 5 bases lay in between. CDR3 residues: CSVPGETQYF. CDR3 sequence (DNA): TGCAGCGTTCCTGGAGAGACCCAGTACTTC. Full variable domain (missing parts from reference TRBV29-1 and TRBJ2-5): SAVISQKPSRDICQRGTSLTIQCQVDSQVTMMFWYRQQPGQSLTLIATANQGSEATYESGFVIDKFPISRPNLTFSTLTVSNMSPEDSSIYLCSVPGETQYFGPGTRLLVL.

The table lists this clonotype with many counts. The V gene is TRBV6-2 or TRBV6-3, the J gene TRBJ2-1, with D unclear. CDR1 MNHEY and CDR2 SVGEGT come from the germline V gene. V was pared by 8 bases and J by 2 bases, with 7 bases between. The CDR3 is 12 residues long. CDR3 residues: CASLDPYNEQFF. In DNA, the CDR3 is TGTGCCAGCTTAGACCCCTACAATGAGCAGTTCTTC.

This clonotype has at least ten counts. This chain uses TRBV27 with TRBJ2-3, with TRBD2 matching over 9 bases. The CDR3 covers 16 residues. Unmatched junction bases numbered 12, after V lost 6 bases and J lost 5 bases. Germline lookup yields CDR1 MNHEY and CDR2 SMNVEV (reference sequence). CDR3 in DNA: TGTGCCAGCAGATCCGGTGGCGGGAGGGCCGTAGATACGCAGTATTTT. Protein product: CASRSGGGRAVDTQYF.

This clonotype has ten or more counts. The chain has TRBV11-2 and TRBJ1-2; 9 bases fit TRBD1. With V trimmed by 4 bases and J by 8 bases, 2 bases remained unmatched. CDR3 length: 12 residues. Per the germline V gene, CDR1 is SGHAT and CDR2 is FQNNGV. CDR3: CASSYRGQGYTF. In DNA form, the CDR3 reads TGTGCCAGCAGCTACAGGGGGCAAGGCTACACCTTC.

V is TRBV21-1 and J is TRBJ2-3; the table's D call TRBD2 went unverified against the DNA. TRBV21-1 is a pseudogene segment. This CDR3 is built from 17 residues. The DNA for the CDR3 is TGTGCCAGCAGCAAAGCGGCTAGCGGGCCTAGCACAGATACGCAGTATTTT. Translation: CASSKAASGPSTDTQYF.

This clonotype was detected a few times. The chain combines TRBV5-1 with TRBJ2-5, with D unresolved. The CDR3 spans 15 residues. Per germline, CDR1 SGHRS and CDR2 YFSETQ. The V end was cut by 0 bases, the J end by 5 bases, with 14 bases between. CDR3 sequence (DNA): TGCGCCAGCAGCTTGGCCGAATTAGGGCCGGAGACCCAGTACTTC. Protein product: CASSLAELGPETQYF.

Ten or more counts support this clonotype. The chain carries TRBV7-2 and TRBJ2-3; D possibly corresponds to TRBD2 (5 bases). The V gene lost 1 base and the J gene lost 0 bases, with 8 bases spanning the gap. The CDR3 covers 15 residues. CDR1 is SGHTA and CDR2 is FQGNSA in the germline V gene. This CDR3 is CASSLERLSTDTQYF. The CDR3 DNA sequence: TGTGCCAGCAGCTTAGAGCGGCTAAGCACAGATACGCAGTATTTT. Full variable domain (outside the CDR3, taken from reference TRBV7-2 and TRBJ2-3): GAGVSQSPSNKVTEKGKDVELRCDPISGHTALYWYRQSLGQGLEFLIYFQGNSAPDKSGLPSDRFSAERTGGSVSTLTIQRTQQEDSAVYLCASSLERLSTDTQYFGPGTRLTVL.

This clonotype occurred many times. The chain recombines TRBV7-2 with TRBJ2-5; 8 positions agree with TRBD2. V lost 5 bases to trimming and J lost 4 bases; unmatched junction nucleotides: 18. Germline CDR1 and CDR2: SGHTA and FQGNSA. The CDR3 has 18 amino acids. The CDR3, as DNA: TGTGCCAGCAGCCTCCCTCCGCCTTACGGGGGGGTTGGAGAGACCCAGTACTTC. Its protein is CASSLPPPYGGVGETQYF.